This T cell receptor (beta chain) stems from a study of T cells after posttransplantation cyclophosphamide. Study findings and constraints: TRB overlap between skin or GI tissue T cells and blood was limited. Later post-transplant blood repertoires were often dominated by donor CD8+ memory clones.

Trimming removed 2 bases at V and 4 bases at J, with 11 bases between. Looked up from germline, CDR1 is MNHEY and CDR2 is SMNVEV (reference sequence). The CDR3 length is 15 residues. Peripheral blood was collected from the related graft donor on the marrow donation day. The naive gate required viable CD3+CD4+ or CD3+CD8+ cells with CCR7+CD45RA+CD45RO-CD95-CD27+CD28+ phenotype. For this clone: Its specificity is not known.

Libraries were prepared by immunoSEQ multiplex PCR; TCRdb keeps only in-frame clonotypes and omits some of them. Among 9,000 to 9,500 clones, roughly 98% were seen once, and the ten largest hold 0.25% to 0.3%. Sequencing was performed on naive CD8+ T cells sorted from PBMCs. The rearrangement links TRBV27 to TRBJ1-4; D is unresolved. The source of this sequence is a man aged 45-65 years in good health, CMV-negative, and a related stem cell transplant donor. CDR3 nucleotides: TGTGCCAGCAGTTTACTTTCGGGATTTAATGAAAAACTGTTTTTT. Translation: CASSLLSGFNEKLFF. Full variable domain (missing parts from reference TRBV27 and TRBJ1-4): EAQVTQNPRYLITVTGKKLTVTCSQNMNHEYMSWYRQDPGLGLRQIYYSMNVEVTDKGDVPEGYKVSRKEKRNFPLILESPSPNQTSLYFCASSLLSGFNEKLFFGSGTQLSVL.